The 12 T cell receptor beta chains given below trace back to one sample, sequenced in a study of vaccination and CD4 T cells after COVID-19. The antigens for these receptors are not known. The treatment here: roughly 10-day PBMC culture with coronavirus spike peptide pools or control peptides (ViraFEST assay). With the Oncomine TCR Beta short-read assay, DNA from cultured CD4+ T cells was sequenced. TCRdb re-analysed the PCR reads in MiXCR, keeping a single row per CDR3 protein. The data contain 6,000 to 7,000 distinct CDR3 sequences, around 42% of them singletons. Sequencing used CD4+ T cells from blood, cultured in vitro. These receptors all come from a human donor who had recovered from COVID-19.

The CDR3 reads CASSDSGTGGSEQYF. Written as DNA, the CDR3 is TGTGCCAGCAGTGACTCCGGGACAGGGGGGAGCGAGCAGTACTTC. The chain couples TRBV25-1 to TRBJ2-7; 11 nucleotides align to TRBD1. Unmatched junction bases numbered 7, after V lost 3 bases and J lost 6 bases. The CDR3 spans 15 residues. Germline assignment: CDR1 MGHDK and CDR2 SYGVNS.

J is TRBJ2-7 and V is TRBV20-1, with 10 bases fitting TRBD1. The CDR3 has 14 residues. Germline V gives CDR1 DFQATT, CDR2 SNEGSKA (reference sequence). V lost 3 bases and J lost 6; bases outside the gene matches: 8. The CDR3 region is CSASVGTGETEQYF. The DNA for the CDR3 is TGCAGTGCTAGTGTCGGGACAGGGGAGACCGAGCAGTACTTC.

The chain employs TRBV21-1 and TRBJ2-7; the tabulated D call, TRBD1, remains unverified against the DNA. TRBV21-1 is a documented pseudogene. CDR3 length: 14 residues. The CDR3: CASTTTVTRYEQYF. The CDR3 bases are TGTGCCAGCACGACGACAGTCACCCGGTACGAGCAGTACTTC.

V gene TRBV15 combines with J gene TRBJ2-3, with D perhaps TRBD1 (5 bases). The CDR3 spans 15 residues. The V gene's germline CDR1 is LNHNV and CDR2 YYDKDF (reference sequence). V lost 2 bases to trimming and J lost 6 bases, with 15 bases between them. As DNA, the CDR3 is TGTGCCACCAGCAGACTTACGGACACTTCGGATACGCAGTATTTT. This gives the protein CATSRLTDTSDTQYF. The variable domain in full, with the rest retrieved from reference TRBV15 and TRBJ2-3, is DAMVIQNPRYQVTQFGKPVTLSCSQTLNHNVMYWYQQKSSQAPKLLFHYYDKDFNNEADTPDNFQSRRPNTSFCFLDIRSPGLGDTAMYLCATSRLTDTSDTQYFGPGTRLTVL.

In DNA form, the CDR3 reads TGTGCCAGCAGTTACTCTGTCGAGAACAATGAGCAGTTCTTC. It translates to CASSYSVENNEQFF. The chain has TRBV6-2 or TRBV6-3 and TRBJ2-1, with D uncertain. This CDR3 has 14 residues. Germline CDR1 reads MNHEY; CDR2 reads SVGEGT. V was trimmed by 0 bases and J by 5 bases, leaving 8 bases between them.

The chain links TRBV10-2 to TRBJ2-7, with D uncertain. This CDR3 comprises 12 residues. Germline-derived CDR1 and CDR2 are WSHSY and SAAADI. V gave up 5 bases and J gave up 3 bases, with 8 bases separating them. CDR3 sequence reads: CASSPSLYEQYF. Here the CDR3 DNA reads TGCGCCAGCAGTCCTTCCCTCTACGAGCAGTACTTC.

The gene calls are TRBV7-6 and TRBJ1-5; the match to TRBD1 covers 8 bases. The ends lost 0 bases at V and 0 bases at J; junction bases unmatched: 10. There are 19 residues in the CDR3. From germline, CDR1 is SGHVS and CDR2 FNYEAQ. The chain's CDR3 is CASSLAPGGAKDSNQPQHF. The CDR3 DNA reads as TGTGCCAGCAGCTTAGCCCCAGGGGGCGCGAAGGATAGCAATCAGCCCCAGCATTTT.

This clonotype was detected a few times. V gene TRBV5-6 combines with J gene TRBJ1-2; 7 bases are shared with TRBD1. V lost 1 base to trimming and J lost 5 bases; unmatched junction nucleotides: 8. Germline CDR1 is SGHDT and CDR2 is YYEEEE. This CDR3 has 15 amino acids. The CDR3 sequence is CASSLWNRGTYGYTF. The CDR3 region has the DNA TGTGCCAGCAGCTTGTGGAACAGGGGAACTTATGGCTACACCTTC.

The chain carries TRBV5-1 and TRBJ2-4, with 8 positions matching TRBD1. The CDR3 is 14 amino acids. V lost 4 bases and J lost 6; bases outside the gene matches: 6. Germline lookup yields CDR1 SGHRS and CDR2 YFSETQ. In DNA form, the CDR3 reads TGCGCCAGCAGCGATCAACAGGGGGGAAACATTCAGTACTTC. It is translated as CASSDQQGGNIQYF.

The chain links TRBV6-1 to TRBJ1-1, with 7 bases identical to TRBD1. The CDR3 is 18 residues long. CDR1 and CDR2 (germline): MNHNS, SASEGT. With V trimmed by 6 bases and J by 1 base, 17 bases remained unmatched. This CDR3 is CASSHRQDSGQKNTEAFF. DNA of the CDR3: TGTGCCAGCAGCCACAGACAAGACTCGGGACAGAAGAACACTGAAGCTTTCTTT.

V usage is TRBV20-1 and J usage is TRBJ1-3; 8 bases are shared with TRBD1. Germline V gives CDR1 DFQATT, CDR2 SNEGSKA (reference sequence). V was clipped by 6 bases and J by 3 bases; unmatched bases: 4. The CDR3 covers 13 residues. The CDR3 region is CSANGQGGNTIYF. The CDR3 DNA is TGCAGTGCCAACGGACAGGGTGGAAACACCATATATTTT.

The genes are TRBV7-2 and TRBJ2-2, with a tentative D call TRBD1 (5 bases). The V end lost 3 bases, the J end lost 7 bases, and 9 bases lay between the germline ends. This CDR3 is 13 amino acids long. Germline V gene data show CDR1 as SGHTA and CDR2 as FQGNSA. In DNA, the CDR3 is TGTGCCAGCAGCTTTCAACAGGTCGGGGAGCTGTTTTTT. Amino acids: CASSFQQVGELFF.